A selection of T cell receptor beta chains follows, all from one sample in a study of regulatory dendritic cells for organ transplantation. Antigens of these TCRs are unknown. Measured with immunoSEQ multiplex PCR; TCRdb has only the in-frame clones, and not every one. The table includes 15,000 to 20,000 clones, roughly 80% detected once. Specimen: memory CD4+ T cells from blood cultured with regulatory dendritic cells. These receptors came from a human donor in good health. The CDR3 runs from the conserved cysteine through the conserved F or W. The D gene is left open where the match is weak. Clone size appears in some rows only: once, few, many, or a class for an expanded clone.

v_gene	abundance	d_gene	j_gene	CDR3nt	CDR3aa
TRBV6-6	few	NA	TRBJ2-4	TGTGCCAGCAGTTACAGGGGAGCCAAAAACATTCAGTACTTC	CASSYRGAKNIQYF
TRBV19	NA	NA	TRBJ1-3	TGTGCCAGTAGTCCTCAATCAGTTTGGAATTCTGGAAACACCATATATTTT	CASSPQSVWNSGNTIYF
TRBV7-8	NA	TRBD2	TRBJ2-7	TGTGCCAGCAGCTTAGAGGTAGCGGGAGGTTACTACGAGCAGTACTTC	CASSLEVAGGYYEQYF
TRBV9	NA	TRBD1	TRBJ1-2	TGTGCCAGCAGCGTCGCCCCTAGACAGGGAGGAGGCTACACCTTC	CASSVAPRQGGGYTF
TRBV5-4	NA	TRBD1	TRBJ2-7	TGTGCCAGCAGCTTAGGGGACAGGCAGCACGAGCAGTACTTC	CASSLGDRQHEQYF
TRBV2	NA	TRBD1	TRBJ1-1	TGTGCCAGCACAAGAGGGGGGACAGGGGGAACTGAAGCTTTCTTT	CASTRGGTGGTEAFF
TRBV13	NA	NA	TRBJ2-2	TGTGCCAGCAGCGGACGAAGAAGTGGCACCGGGGAGCTGTTTTTT	CASSGRRSGTGELFF
TRBV18	NA	NA	TRBJ2-7	TGTGCCAGCTCACCAGGGGGCGAGTTTGAGCAGTACTTC	CASSPGGEFEQYF
TRBV4-2	once	NA	TRBJ2-5	TGTGCCAGCAGCCAAGAATATCAGGGTGGATCCTTACAAGAGACCCAGTACTTC	CASSQEYQGGSLQETQYF
TRBV28	few	TRBD2	TRBJ2-7	TGTGCCAGCAGTAGCGGGAAACAGTACTTC	CASSSGKQYF
TRBV7-3	NA	NA	TRBJ2-1	TGTGCCAGCAGCTTAACGCACGGGGACAATGAGCAGTTCTTC	CASSLTHGDNEQFF
TRBV9	NA	TRBD2	TRBJ2-1	TGTGCCAGCAGCGTAGAGGCTAGCGGCTACAATGAGCAGTTCTTC	CASSVEASGYNEQFF
TRBV2	NA	TRBD2	TRBJ2-1	TGTGCCAGCAGAGAAGATACGACTAGCGGGATAGAGCAGTTCTTC	CASREDTTSGIEQFF